Described below is a single T cell receptor beta chain sequence and its context. Each CDR3 protein is one row after TCRdb ran MiXCR on the RT-PCR reads. The sample holds over 150,000 distinct CDR3 sequences; roughly a tenth are singletons and the top ten take about a third. This sample was taken from a study of response to subunit inactivated influenza vaccine. Germline assignment: CDR1 DFQATT and CDR2 SNEGSKA (reference sequence). V lost 6 bases, J lost 0 bases, and 18 bases lay in between. The CDR3 is 16 residues long. This chain connects TRBV20-1 to TRBJ1-5; perhaps TRBD1 as D (5 bases). The receptor was isolated from a man aged 45 to 70 who received an inactivated influenza vaccine. The sample consisted of CD8+ T cells sorted from PBMCs, taken roughly 24 months after vaccination. CDR3: CSAREFPVYSNQPQHF. CDR3 DNA sequence: TGCAGTGCCAGGGAGTTTCCCGTTTATAGCAATCAGCCCCAGCATTTT.